The present TCR beta chain was sequenced within a study of T-cell reconstitution after alpha-beta-depleted transplantation in children. Whole-study results and caveats: One year post-transplant, T-cell counts and diversity were largely derived from T cells produced anew. Alpha-beta T cells about two months after transplant reportedly derived from several hundred expanded graft clones. Surviving thymic progenitors and recipient T cells were the source of high TCRbeta diversity at day 60 in some patients.

As for this clonotype: What it binds is unknown. Since a much larger clone is just one base distant, this may be a read error.

The authors prepared the TCRbeta library with unique molecular identifiers. From the PCR reads, TCRdb called clonotypes with MiXCR, one entry per CDR3 protein. The sample carries about 260,000 distinct CDR3 sequences, around 8% recorded once. CDR3 length equals 16 residues. V dropped 0 bases and J dropped 1 base, with 12 bases sitting between them. The germline V gene encodes CDR1 MNHEY and CDR2 SVGAGI. J is TRBJ2-5 and V is TRBV6-5; D remains unclear. The TCR was taken from a male patient between 5 and 17 years old who had a stem cell transplant for acute lymphoblastic leukemia, so the T cells may come from the graft donor. Sequences were derived from PBMCs, mostly from graft donor cells, sampled 180 days after TCRalphabeta/CD19-depleted stem cell transplant. The chain's CDR3 is CASSYSRYAIQETQYF. The CDR3 DNA is TGTGCCAGCAGTTACTCGCGGTACGCGATCCAAGAGACCCAGTACTTC.